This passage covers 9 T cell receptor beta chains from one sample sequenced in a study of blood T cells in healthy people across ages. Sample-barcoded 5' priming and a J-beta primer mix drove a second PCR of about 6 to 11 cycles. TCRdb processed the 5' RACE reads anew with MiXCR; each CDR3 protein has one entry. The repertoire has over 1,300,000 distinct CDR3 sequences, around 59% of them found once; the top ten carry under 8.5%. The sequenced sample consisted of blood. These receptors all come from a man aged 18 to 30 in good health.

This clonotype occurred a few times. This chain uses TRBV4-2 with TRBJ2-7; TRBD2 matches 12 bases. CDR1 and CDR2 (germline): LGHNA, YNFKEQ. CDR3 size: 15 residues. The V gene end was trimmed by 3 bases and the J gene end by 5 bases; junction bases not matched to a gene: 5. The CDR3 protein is CASSQTSGRPHEQYF. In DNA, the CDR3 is TGTGCCAGCAGCCAGACTAGCGGGAGACCCCACGAGCAGTACTTC.

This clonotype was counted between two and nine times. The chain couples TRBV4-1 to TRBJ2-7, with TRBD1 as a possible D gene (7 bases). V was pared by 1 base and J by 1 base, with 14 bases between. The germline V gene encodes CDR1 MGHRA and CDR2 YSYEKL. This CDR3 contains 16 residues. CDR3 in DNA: TGCGCCAGCAGCCAAGGTGGGGGGACAGTATCCTACGAGCAGTACTTC. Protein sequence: CASSQGGGTVSYEQYF.

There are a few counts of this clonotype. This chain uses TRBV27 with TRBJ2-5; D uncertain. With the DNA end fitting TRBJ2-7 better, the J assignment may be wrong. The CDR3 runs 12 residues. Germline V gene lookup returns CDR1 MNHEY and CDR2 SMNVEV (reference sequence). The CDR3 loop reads CASRSTLHEQYF. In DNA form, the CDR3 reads TGTGCCAGCCGATCTACTCTACACGAGCAGTACTTC.

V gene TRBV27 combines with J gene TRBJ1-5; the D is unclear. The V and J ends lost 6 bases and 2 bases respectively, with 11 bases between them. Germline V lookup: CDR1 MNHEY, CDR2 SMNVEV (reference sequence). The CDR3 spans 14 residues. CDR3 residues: CASRNTAGNQPQHF. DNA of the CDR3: TGTGCCAGCAGGAACACGGCCGGCAATCAGCCCCAGCATTTT.

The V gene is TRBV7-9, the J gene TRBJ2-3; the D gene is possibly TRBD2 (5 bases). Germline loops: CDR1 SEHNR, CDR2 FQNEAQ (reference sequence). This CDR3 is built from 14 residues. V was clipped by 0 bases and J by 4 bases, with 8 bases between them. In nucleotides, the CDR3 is TGTGCCAGCAGCTTAGCGCTAGCAGCAGATACGCAGTATTTT. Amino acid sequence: CASSLALAADTQYF.

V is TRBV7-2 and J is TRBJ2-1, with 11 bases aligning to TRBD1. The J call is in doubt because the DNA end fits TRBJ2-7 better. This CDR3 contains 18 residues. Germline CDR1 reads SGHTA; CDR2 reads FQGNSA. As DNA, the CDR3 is TGTGCCAGCAGCGCCACCGGGACAGGGGGTTTGCTCCGCTACGAGCAGTACTTC. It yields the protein CASSATGTGGLLRYEQYF.

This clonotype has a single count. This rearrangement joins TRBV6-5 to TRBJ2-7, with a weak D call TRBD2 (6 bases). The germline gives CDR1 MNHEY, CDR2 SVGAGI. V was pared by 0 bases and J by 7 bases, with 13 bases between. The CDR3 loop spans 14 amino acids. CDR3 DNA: TGTGCCAGCAGTTACTCGAATGCCCGGGGGGAGCAGTACTTC. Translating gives CASSYSNARGEQYF.

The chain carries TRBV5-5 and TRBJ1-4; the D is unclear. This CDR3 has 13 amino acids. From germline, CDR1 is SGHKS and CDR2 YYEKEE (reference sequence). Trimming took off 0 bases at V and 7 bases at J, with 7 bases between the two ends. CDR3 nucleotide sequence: TGTGCCAGCAGCTTGGTCACGAGTGAAAAACTGTTTTTT. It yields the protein CASSLVTSEKLFF.

Here the CDR3 DNA reads TGTGCCACCATGGGACTAGCGGCCTACTACGAGCAGTACTTC. The encoded protein is CATMGLAAYYEQYF. This sequence joins TRBV27 and TRBJ2-4; 11 bases are shared with TRBD2. The DNA end lines up better with TRBJ2-7; the J call may be wrong. CDR3 length equals 14 residues. The germline gives CDR1 MNHEY, CDR2 SMNVEV (reference sequence).